These T cell receptor beta chains were read from a single sample in a study of blood T cells in healthy people across ages. TCRdb recomputed calls from the 5' RACE reads with MiXCR, one row per CDR3 protein. There are around 780,000 distinct CDR3 sequences in the sample; around three fifths occur only once, and more than 25% lies in the top ten. What was sequenced was blood. The receptors derive from a man aged 40-49 years in good health. CDR3s include the opening cysteine and the closing phenylalanine or tryptophan. D genes are given only for firm matches. Some rows have no size entry. The others give once, few or many, or a class for an expanded clone.

cdr3_length,clone_size,j_call,v_call,d_call,cdr3_aa,cdr3_nt
16,.,TRBJ2-7,TRBV7-2,TRBD2,CASSPSLAGVSHEQYF,TGTGCCAGCAGCCCAAGTCTAGCGGGAGTGTCCCACGAGCAGTACTTC
16,few,TRBJ2-7,TRBV4-3,.,CASSQGNQRSSYEQYF,TGCGCCAGCAGCCAGGGGAACCAGCGGAGCTCCTACGAGCAGTACTTC
17,.,TRBJ1-1,TRBV7-9,.,CASNPRGANSPNTEAFF,TGTGCCAGCAACCCGAGGGGGGCGAACAGCCCGAACACTGAAGCTTTCTTT
16,.,TRBJ2-3,TRBV24-1,.,CATSDPRGTITDTQYF,TGTGCCACCAGTGATCCTCGGGGGACAATCACAGATACGCAGTATTTT
16,few,TRBJ2-7,TRBV9,.,CASSEGPGQSSYEQYF,TGTGCCAGCAGCGAGGGGCCAGGACAGAGCTCCTACGAGCAGTACTTC
17,.,TRBJ1-1,TRBV5-5,.,CASSLAFLQAGNTEAFF,TGTGCCAGCAGCTTGGCCTTTTTGCAGGCGGGGAACACTGAAGCTTTCTTT
13,.,TRBJ2-1,TRBV19,.,CASSIAGPNEQFF,TGTGCCAGTAGTATCGCCGGACCCAATGAGCAGTTCTTC
13,.,TRBJ1-6,TRBV20-1,TRBD1,CSAGPGQGTPLHF,TGCAGTGCAGGACCGGGACAGGGAACCCCCCTCCACTTT
16,.,TRBJ1-1,TRBV12-3/TRBV12-4,.,CASSFGKGSINTEAFF,TGCGCCAGCAGTTTTGGAAAAGGCAGCATTAACACTGAAGCTTTCTTT
14,few,TRBJ2-2,TRBV5-4,TRBD2,CASSGGLAPGELFF,TGTGCCAGCAGCGGGGGACTAGCCCCCGGGGAGCTGTTTTTT
16,.,TRBJ2-1,TRBV5-1,TRBD2,CASRGSTSGSRNEQFF,TGCGCCAGCAGAGGATCGACTAGCGGGAGTCGAAATGAGCAGTTCTTC
14,few,TRBJ2-4,TRBV6-2/TRBV6-3,TRBD1,CAIGQGASKNIQYF,TGTGCCATTGGACAGGGGGCTTCCAAAAACATTCAGTACTTC
14,few,TRBJ1-5,TRBV27,.,CASRDQGRNQPQHF,TGTGCCAGCCGAGACCAGGGGCGTAATCAGCCCCAGCATTTT
12,.,TRBJ2-5,TRBV30,.,CAWSVGVTEQYF,TGTGCCTGGAGTGTCGGAGTAACAGAGCAGTACTTC
15,.,TRBJ1-6,TRBV6-1,TRBD1,CASTRGGTGNSPLHF,TGTGCCAGCACTCGCGGCGGGACAGGGAATTCACCCCTCCACTTT
14,.,TRBJ1-2,TRBV4-2,.,CASSQGGAAYGYTF,TGTGCCAGCAGCCAAGGGGGCGCTGCCTATGGCTACACCTTC
15,.,TRBJ2-7,TRBV7-9,TRBD1,CASRTKTGTTYEQYF,TGTGCCAGCAGAACAAAGACAGGGACAACCTACGAGCAGTACTTC
17,.,TRBJ2-5,TRBV21-1,.,CASSKGGSSGSIETQYF,TGTGCCAGCAGCAAAGGAGGCTCTAGCGGGAGTATTGAGACCCAGTACTTC
15,few,TRBJ2-7,TRBV7-2,.,CASSLGAGGEYEQYF,TGTGCCAGCAGCTTAGGGGCAGGTGGTGAGTACGAGCAGTACTTC
16,.,TRBJ1-6,TRBV20-1,.,CSAPQGAGVRNSPLHF,TGCAGTGCTCCCCAAGGGGCGGGGGTAAGAAATTCACCCCTCCACTTT
14,.,TRBJ1-2,TRBV28,TRBD1,CASSSETGTYGYTF,TGTGCCAGCAGTTCGGAGACAGGGACCTATGGCTACACCTTC
15,.,TRBJ2-7,TRBV4-3,.,CASSQDPAGSYEQYF,TGCGCCAGCAGCCAAGATCCGGCCGGATCCTACGAGCAGTACTTC
17,.,TRBJ2-5,TRBV3-1,TRBD1,CASSPRDLGQGQETQYF,TGTGCCAGCAGCCCCCGGGATCTGGGACAGGGACAAGAGACCCAGTACTTC
14,.,TRBJ1-1,TRBV10-3,.,CAISTGDSNTEAFF,TGTGCCATCAGCACGGGGGACTCGAACACTGAAGCTTTCTTT
15,few,TRBJ2-7,TRBV4-2,.,CASSHPGLTAYEQYF,TGTGCCAGCAGCCACCCCGGCCTCACAGCCTACGAGCAGTACTTC
13,few,TRBJ2-4,TRBV29-1,TRBD1,CSVGEGAGNIQYF,TGCAGCGTTGGTGAGGGGGCGGGAAACATTCAGTACTTC
16,.,TRBJ2-5,TRBV18,TRBD2,CASSPLPSGSLGEQYF,TGTGCCAGCTCACCACTTCCTAGCGGGAGCCTAGGAGAGCAGTACTTC
15,.,TRBJ2-1,TRBV4-1,.,CASSPRKGTYNEQFF,TGCGCCAGCAGCCCCCGAAAGGGTACCTACAATGAGCAGTTCTTC
15,.,TRBJ1-5,TRBV20-1,.,CSARDPYRDNQPQHF,TGCAGTGCTAGAGACCCGTACAGGGACAATCAGCCCCAGCATTTT
13,.,TRBJ2-1,TRBV24-1,.,CATSDPGEDEQFF,TGTGCCACCAGTGATCCAGGGGAGGATGAGCAGTTCTTC
13,few,TRBJ1-2,TRBV20-1,TRBD1,CSAKGQELYGYTF,TGCAGTGCTAAGGGACAGGAACTGTATGGCTACACCTTC
14,.,TRBJ1-2,TRBV10-2,TRBD1,CASKSTGINYGYTF,TGCGCCAGCAAATCGACAGGGATCAACTATGGCTACACCTTC
14,.,TRBJ1-1,TRBV20-1,.,CSAILPRGNTEAFF,TGCAGTGCTATCCTCCCACGAGGTAACACTGAAGCTTTCTTT
13,once,TRBJ1-1,TRBV20-1,.,CSAPRGGNTEAFF,TGCAGTGCTCCGCGAGGGGGTAACACTGAAGCTTTCTTT
13,.,TRBJ2-7,TRBV5-6,.,CASSFLSSLEQYF,TGTGCCAGCAGCTTTTTATCGTCCTTGGAGCAGTACTTC
15,.,TRBJ2-1,TRBV15,.,CATSREQTLSGEQFF,TGTGCCACCAGCAGAGAACAAACCCTCTCGGGTGAGCAGTTCTTC
15,.,TRBJ2-3,TRBV24-1,.,CATSERGLYTDTQYF,TGTGCCACCAGTGAACGCGGCTTATACACAGATACGCAGTATTTT
15,.,TRBJ2-7,TRBV6-1,TRBD2,CASSTKTSGSSEQYF,TGTGCCAGCAGTACCAAGACTAGCGGGAGCTCCGAGCAGTACTTC
14,few,TRBJ2-5,TRBV7-2,.,CASSYVGSLGEQYF,TGTGCCAGCAGCTACGTTGGATCCTTGGGAGAGCAGTACTTC
16,.,TRBJ2-7,TRBV11-2,.,CASSSLTRSSYNEQYF,TGTGCCAGCAGCTCCTTGACACGGAGCTCCTACAATGAGCAGTACTTC
14,.,TRBJ2-5,TRBV13,TRBD2,CASRRREMGNEQYF,TGTGCCAGCAGGCGGCGGGAGATGGGGAATGAGCAGTACTTC
17,.,TRBJ2-1,TRBV7-3,TRBD2,CASRSGTSGDAHNEQFF,TGTGCCAGCAGATCCGGGACTAGCGGGGATGCCCACAATGAGCAGTTCTTC
12,.,TRBJ2-3,TRBV9,TRBD2,CASGTTADTRYF,TGTGCCAGCGGGACTACGGCAGATACGCGGTATTTT
16,few,TRBJ2-7,TRBV4-2,.,CASSRNTGNSYNEQYF,TGTGCCAGCAGCCGGAACACAGGAAACTCCTACAATGAGCAGTACTTC
14,once,TRBJ2-3,TRBV10-3,TRBD2,CAIGGGGRADTQYF,TGTGCCATTGGGGGGGGAGGACGCGCAGATACGCAGTATTTT
12,.,TRBJ2-7,TRBV11-2,.,CASSIRDYEQYF,TGTGCCAGCAGCATCAGGGACTACGAGCAGTACTTC
17,.,TRBJ2-5,TRBV28,TRBD1,CASSLPFDRGLGENQYF,TGTGCCAGCAGTTTACCCTTTGACAGGGGGCTAGGGGAGAACCAGTACTTC
15,.,TRBJ2-1,TRBV27,TRBD2,CASSPRLAGDGEQFF,TGTGCCAGCAGTCCCCGGCTAGCGGGGGACGGTGAGCAGTTCTTC
11,.,TRBJ2-1,TRBV5-1,.,CASSPNRVKFF,TGCGCCAGCAGCCCCAACAGGGTCAAGTTCTTC
14,few,TRBJ2-7,TRBV7-9,.,CASSSHRDLYEQYF,TGTGCCAGCAGCTCACACCGGGACTTGTACGAGCAGTACTTC
16,few,TRBJ2-1,TRBV6-2/TRBV6-3,TRBD2,CASSSREAGRYNEQFF,TGTGCCAGCAGCTCCCGGGAAGCGGGACGTTACAATGAGCAGTTCTTC
15,.,TRBJ1-6,TRBV3-1,.,CASSRDGGTDSPLHF,TGTGCCAGCAGCCGGGACGGGGGGACTGATTCACCCCTCCACTTT
14,few,TRBJ1-2,TRBV29-1,TRBD1,CSATGGTTNYGYTF,TGCAGTGCTACAGGGGGGACGACCAACTATGGCTACACCTTC
13,.,TRBJ2-5,TRBV4-2,.,CASSQSSLETQYF,TGTGCCAGCAGCCAGAGCTCCTTAGAGACCCAGTACTTC